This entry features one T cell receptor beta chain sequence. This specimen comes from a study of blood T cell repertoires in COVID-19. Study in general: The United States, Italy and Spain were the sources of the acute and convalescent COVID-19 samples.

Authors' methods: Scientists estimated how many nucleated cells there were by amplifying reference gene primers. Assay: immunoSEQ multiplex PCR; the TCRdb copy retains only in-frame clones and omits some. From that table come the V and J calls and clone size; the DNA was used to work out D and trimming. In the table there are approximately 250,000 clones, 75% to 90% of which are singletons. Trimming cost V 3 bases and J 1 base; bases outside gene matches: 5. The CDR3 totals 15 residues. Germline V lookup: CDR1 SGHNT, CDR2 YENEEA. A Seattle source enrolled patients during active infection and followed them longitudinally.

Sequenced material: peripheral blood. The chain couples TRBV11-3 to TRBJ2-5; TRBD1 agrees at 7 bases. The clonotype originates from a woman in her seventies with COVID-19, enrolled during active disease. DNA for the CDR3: TGTGCCAGCAGCTTCCGACAGGGCTTCCAAGAGACCCAGTACTTC. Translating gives CASSFRQGFQETQYF.